This entry is about one TCR beta chain. The antigen is undetermined. Treatment denoted: roughly ten-day PBMC culture with coronavirus spike peptide pools or control peptides (ViraFEST assay). These data originate in a study of vaccination and CD4 T cells after COVID-19. Germline V gene data show CDR1 as MGHDK and CDR2 as SYGVNS. There are 12 residues in the CDR3. Trimming shortened V by 4 bases and J by 2 bases, and 5 bases separated the two germline ends. The Oncomine TCR Beta short-read assay sequenced DNA from cultured CD4+ T cells. TCRdb reanalysed the PCR reads using MiXCR and keeps one entry per CDR3 protein. Among some 15,000 distinct CDR3 sequences, under 45% were seen once, and the ten largest hold approximately 19%.

The TCR originated in a human donor with COVID-19. The V gene is TRBV25-1, the J gene TRBJ1-2; D uncertain. The sample consisted of cultured CD4+ T cells from blood. DNA for the CDR3: TGTGCCAGCAGTGGCGGGAACTATGGCTACACCTTC. The encoded protein is CASSGGNYGYTF.